The 28 T cell receptor beta chains below all came from one sample that was sequenced in a study of CD8 T cells in Susac syndrome. Random-hexamer reverse transcription was applied to about 0.45 to 1 ug RNA. MiXCR, applied by TCRdb to the immunoSEQ multiplex PCR reads, yields one record per CDR3 protein. The sample carries fewer than 300,000 distinct CDR3 sequences, approximately 84% recorded once. Sequencing was carried out using CD8+ T cells from PBMCs. These receptors all stem from a human donor with multiple sclerosis.

The gene calls are TRBV6-4 and TRBJ2-3; perhaps TRBD2 as D (6 bases). Germline CDR1 reads MRHNA; CDR2 reads SNTAGT. This CDR3 spans 15 amino acids. V was clipped by 10 bases and J by 1 base, with 18 bases between them. Here the CDR3 DNA reads TGTGCCACCCGGGAGCGCGGTTTTCGCACAGATACGCAGTATTTT. It encodes CATRERGFRTDTQYF.

The chain joins TRBV11-3 to TRBJ2-1; TRBD2 is a possible D gene (5 bases). This CDR3 comprises 13 residues. V dropped 5 bases and J dropped 9 bases, with 14 bases sitting between them. Germline V gene sequence: CDR1 SGHNT, CDR2 YENEEA. This CDR3 is CASSARGRGEQFF. Here the CDR3 DNA reads TGTGCCAGCAGCGCCCGGGGTCGGGGTGAGCAGTTCTTC. Based on the CDR3 plus reference TRBV11-3 and TRBJ2-1, the full variable domain is EAGVVQSPRYKIIEKKQPVAFWCNPISGHNTLYWYLQNLGQGPELLIRYENEEAVDDSQLPKDRFSAERLKGVDSTLKIQPAELGDSAVYLCASSARGRGEQFFGPGTRLTVL.

This chain links TRBV5-1 with TRBJ1-1; 7 bases are a match to TRBD1. The CDR3 loop spans 18 amino acids. Germline CDR1 and CDR2: SGHRS and YFSETQ. After removal of 0 bases from V and 4 bases from J, the junction contained 15 bases not matched to a gene. The CDR3, as DNA: TGCGCCAGCAGCTTGGCCAGGGGAGGGGGCCAGGACACCACTGAAGCTTTCTTT. Encoded protein: CASSLARGGGQDTTEAFF.

The chain has TRBV30 and TRBJ2-7; a possible D gene is TRBD2 (5 bases). The germline V gene encodes CDR1 GTSNPN and CDR2 SVGIG (reference sequence). The CDR3 consists of 16 residues. V dropped 4 bases and J dropped 2 bases, with 21 bases sitting between them. This CDR3 is CAWMFEGQEHTYEQYF. CDR3 sequence (DNA): TGTGCCTGGATGTTCGAGGGCCAGGAACACACCTACGAGCAGTACTTC. The full variable domain, its missing parts supplied by reference TRBV30 and TRBJ2-7, is SQTIHQWPATLVQPVGSPLSLECTVEGTSNPNLYWYRQAAGRGLQLLFYSVGIGQISSEVPQNLSASRPQDRQFILSSKKLLLSDSGFYLCAWMFEGQEHTYEQYFGPGTRLTVT.

The chain joins TRBV19 to TRBJ2-2; TRBD2 is a possible D gene (5 bases). This CDR3 contains 16 residues. CDR1 is LNHDA, CDR2 SQIVND, per germline (reference sequence). Between the trimmed V and J ends, which lost 6 bases and 0 bases, there was a span of 14 bases. The chain's CDR3 is CASRGRHSPNTGELFF. In DNA, the CDR3 is TGTGCCAGTAGGGGGAGACACTCACCGAACACCGGGGAGCTGTTTTTT.

The rearrangement joins TRBV9 to TRBJ2-7; TRBD1 aligns across 12 bases. Germline V gene sequence: CDR1 SGDLS, CDR2 YYNGEE. This CDR3 region has 16 residues. Trimming at V came to 0 bases and at J to 6 bases, leaving 7 bases not matched to a gene. As DNA, the CDR3 is TGTGCCAGCAGCGTAGCCCTCGGGACAGGGGGCTCCGAGCAGTACTTC. This sequence encodes CASSVALGTGGSEQYF.

This chain connects TRBV4-1 to TRBJ2-5, with D maybe TRBD1 (6 bases). Germline CDR1 and CDR2: MGHRA and YSYEKL. The CDR3 is 16 residues long. Trimming removed 1 base from V and 2 bases from J, with 14 bases in between. CDR3 loop: CASSQGMMGAQETQYF. The CDR3 coding sequence is TGCGCCAGCAGCCAAGGCATGATGGGGGCTCAAGAGACCCAGTACTTC.

This chain joins TRBV30 and TRBJ2-5; TRBD1 might be the D (6 bases). Germline V gene data show CDR1 as GTSNPN and CDR2 as SVGIG (reference sequence). The CDR3 length is 13 residues. V dropped 4 bases and J dropped 5 bases, with 14 bases sitting between them. CDR3 in amino acids: CAWTGTSWETQYF. CDR3 nucleotides: TGTGCCTGGACAGGGACATCGTGGGAGACCCAGTACTTC.

The J gene is TRBJ2-3, the V gene TRBV4-2; D is uncertain. Trimming took 0 bases from V and 2 from J, leaving 9 bases between them. Germline V gene data show CDR1 as LGHNA and CDR2 as YNFKEQ. The CDR3 loop spans 15 amino acids. CDR3 DNA: TGTGCCAGCAGCCAAGACTACAGTCCCACAGATACGCAGTATTTT. Residues: CASSQDYSPTDTQYF.

The V call is TRBV5-6, the J call TRBJ2-7, with D perhaps TRBD1 or TRBD2 (5 bases each). The CDR3 loop spans 12 amino acids. Between the trimmed V and J ends, which lost 6 bases and 5 bases, there was a span of 12 bases. Germline V gene data show CDR1 as SGHDT and CDR2 as YYEEEE. The CDR3 sequence is CASTGGADEQYF. In DNA form, the CDR3 reads TGTGCCAGCACTGGGGGAGCCGACGAGCAGTACTTC.

The genes are TRBV28 and TRBJ1-1, with D uncertain. Trimming left V 7 bases short and J 7 bases short, with 10 bases between. The CDR3 covers 11 residues. Germline lookup yields CDR1 MDHEN and CDR2 SYDVKM. CDR3 sequence reads: CASMNGGEAFF. As DNA, the CDR3 is TGTGCCAGCATGAACGGCGGTGAAGCTTTCTTT.

The chain joins TRBV6-6 to TRBJ1-1, with D unresolved. Germline lookup yields CDR1 MNHNY and CDR2 SVGAGI (reference sequence). The CDR3 extends over 14 amino acids. The germline V and J ends were trimmed by 0 bases and 4 bases, with 9 bases remaining between them. CDR3 nucleotide sequence: TGTGCCAGCAGTTACTCGGGGATTGGCACTGAAGCTTTCTTT. Protein product: CASSYSGIGTEAFF.

The chain combines TRBV29-1 with TRBJ2-1; TRBD2 aligns across 7 bases. Trimming cost V 4 bases and J 0 bases; bases outside gene matches: 6. Germline values: CDR1 SQVTM, CDR2 ANQGSEA. The CDR3 is 15 residues long. The CDR3 DNA is TGCAGCGTTGGCATAGCGGGTAGCTCCTACAATGAGCAGTTCTTC. It encodes CSVGIAGSSYNEQFF.

The rearrangement links TRBV5-6 to TRBJ2-2, with D uncertain. CDR3 size: 19 residues. Germline CDR1 reads SGHDT; CDR2 reads YYEEEE. V was pared by 0 bases and J by 0 bases, with 18 bases between. CDR3 in DNA: TGTGCCAGCAGCTTGGCCTCGATTCTAGAATTATCGAACACCGGGGAGCTGTTTTTT. Its translation: CASSLASILELSNTGELFF.

The chain links TRBV9 to TRBJ1-2, with D maybe TRBD1 (5 bases). The CDR3 sequence is 15 residues long. V gave up 0 bases and J gave up 8 bases, with 17 bases separating them. Per the germline V gene, CDR1 is SGDLS and CDR2 is YYNGEE. This CDR3 is CASSVGSQGRMGYTF. Written as DNA, the CDR3 is TGTGCCAGCAGCGTAGGATCTCAGGGTAGGATGGGCTACACCTTC. Supplemented by reference TRBV9 and TRBJ1-2, the full variable domain reads DSGVTQTPKHLITATGQRVTLRCSPRSGDLSVYWYQQSLDQGLQFLIQYYNGEERAKGNILERFSAQQFPDLHSELNLSSLELGDSALYFCASSVGSQGRMGYTFGSGTRLTVV.

V is TRBV27 and J is TRBJ2-1; the D gene is possibly TRBD2 (6 bases). Trimming took off 1 base at V and 5 bases at J, with 9 bases between the two ends. The CDR3 is made up of 14 amino acids. Germline V gene lookup returns CDR1 MNHEY and CDR2 SMNVEV (reference sequence). CDR3 sequence: CASSLFPSDNEQFF. The CDR3 DNA follows: TGTGCCAGCAGTTTATTCCCTAGCGACAATGAGCAGTTCTTC.

The chain combines TRBV7-9 with TRBJ2-3, with D maybe TRBD2 (6 bases). Trimming cost V 5 bases and J 6 bases, with 18 bases left between them. This CDR3 is 15 amino acids long. Germline V gene lookup returns CDR1 SEHNR and CDR2 FQNEAQ (reference sequence). CDR3 loop: CASSVRDWDFDTQYF. The CDR3, as DNA: TGTGCCAGCAGCGTCCGGGACTGGGATTTTGATACGCAGTATTTT. The variable domain in full, completed from reference TRBV7-9 and TRBJ2-3, reads DTGVSQNPRHKITKRGQNVTFRCDPISEHNRLYWYRQTLGQGPEFLTYFQNEAQLEKSRLLSDRFSAERPKGSFSTLEIQRTEQGDSAMYLCASSVRDWDFDTQYFGPGTRLTVL.

The chain is built from TRBV24-1 and TRBJ2-1; 8 bases are a match to TRBD1. The length of the CDR3 is 12 residues. Germline lookup yields CDR1 KGHDR and CDR2 SFDVKD. CDR3 region: CAAQGARNEQFF. The CDR3 DNA reads TGTGCGGCCCAGGGGGCACGCAATGAGCAGTTCTTC.

The chain recombines TRBV19 with TRBJ2-3; the D is unclear. Trimming stripped 10 bases from V and 2 bases from J, with 16 bases between. The CDR3 consists of 14 residues. Germline CDR1 reads LNHDA; CDR2 reads SQIVND (reference sequence). The CDR3 nucleotides read TGTGCCACCAATCCCGCTAGTTCCACAGATACGCAGTATTTT. It specifies CATNPASSTDTQYF.

The chain carries TRBV11-2 and TRBJ2-1; 9 bases are shared with TRBD2. V lost 5 bases and J lost 2; bases outside the gene matches: 19. CDR1 is SGHAT, CDR2 FQNNGV, per germline. This CDR3 region has 20 residues. In DNA form, the CDR3 reads TGTGCCAGCAGCCCGAGAGTAGTTACAAGCGGGGGGCTACCCTACAATGAGCAGTTCTTC. Its protein is CASSPRVVTSGGLPYNEQFF.

The gene calls are TRBV7-3 and TRBJ2-2, with D tentatively TRBD1 or TRBD2 (5 bases each). The germline CDR1 and CDR2 sequences are SGHTA and FQGTGA. The CDR3 consists of 14 residues. The V gene lost 10 bases and the J gene lost 4 bases, with 16 bases spanning the gap. The CDR3 region is CATSPGPITGELFF. CDR3 nucleotides: TGTGCCACCTCCCCGGGGCCCATCACCGGGGAGCTGTTTTTT.

The chain links TRBV7-8 to TRBJ2-3; possible D gene TRBD2, 5 bases. This CDR3 has 15 residues. V lost 2 bases and J lost 1, with 10 bases in between. The V gene's germline CDR1 is SGHVS and CDR2 FQNEAQ. The CDR3 reads CASSLRARGTDTQYF. The CDR3 DNA reads TGTGCCAGCAGCTTACGGGCGCGGGGCACAGATACGCAGTATTTT.

The rearrangement joins TRBV19 to TRBJ1-5; weak D call: TRBD1 (6 bases). Trimming shortened V by 1 base and J by 5 bases, and 9 bases separated the two germline ends. The CDR3 consists of 14 residues. Germline V gene data show CDR1 as LNHDA and CDR2 as SQIVND (reference sequence). In nucleotides, the CDR3 is TGTGCCAGTAGTATAGGGGACACGTATCAGCCCCAGCATTTT. Protein product: CASSIGDTYQPQHF.

V gene TRBV11-2 combines with J gene TRBJ2-7; 7 bases map to TRBD2. The CDR3 totals 14 residues. Germline CDR1 reads SGHAT; CDR2 reads FQNNGV. Trimming cost V 5 bases and J 0 bases; bases outside gene matches: 4. This CDR3 reads CASSVSGLSYEQYF. The CDR3 DNA follows: TGTGCCAGCAGCGTTAGCGGGCTCTCCTACGAGCAGTACTTC.

The rearrangement joins TRBV6-5 to TRBJ2-1, with 7 bases lining up with TRBD2. Germline CDR1 MNHEY, CDR2 SVGAGI. The junction had 4 bases not matched to a gene; V was cut back by 3 bases and J by 5 bases. This CDR3 has 14 residues. The CDR3 DNA reads TGTGCCAGCAGTTATCGACTAGCTAACAATGAGCAGTTCTTC. This gives the protein CASSYRLANNEQFF.

The chain couples TRBV27 to TRBJ2-7; 10 bases agree with TRBD1. J gave up 0 bases and V 4 bases, and 6 bases lay outside the gene matches. Germline lookup yields CDR1 MNHEY and CDR2 SMNVEV (reference sequence). The CDR3 totals 16 residues. Here the CDR3 DNA reads TGTGCCAGCAGTTCAGGGACAGGGGACCGCTCCTACGAGCAGTACTTC. It translates to CASSSGTGDRSYEQYF.

This clonotype was recorded a few times. The genes are TRBV12-3 or TRBV12-4 and TRBJ1-1; TRBD1 might be the D (5 bases). The CDR3 has 15 amino acids. V gave up 5 bases and J gave up 0 bases, with 13 bases separating them. The CDR3 region is CASSPGGGMNTEAFF. CDR3 coding DNA: TGTGCCAGCAGTCCCGGGGGAGGGATGAACACTGAAGCTTTCTTT.

This chain uses TRBV27 with TRBJ1-6, with unresolved D. Germline CDR1 and CDR2: MNHEY and SMNVEV (reference sequence). This CDR3 region has 14 residues. The V and J ends lost 3 bases and 0 bases respectively, with 3 bases between them. CDR3 in amino acids: CASSFSSYNSPLHF. As DNA, the CDR3 is TGTGCCAGCAGTTTCAGCTCCTATAATTCACCCCTCCACTTT.